The 22 T cell receptor beta chains below were found in one sample sequenced in a study of CD8+ T cells in alopecia areata. Following extraction, RNA underwent reverse transcription to cDNA, which served as the sequencing template. Sequenced by immunoSEQ multiplex PCR; TCRdb stores in-frame clones only, minus some. Among 130,000 to 150,000 clones listed, about 51% were seen once. The starting material was CD4+ T cells sorted from blood, obtained at week 0. These receptors were obtained from a human donor with alopecia areata.

The chain links TRBV30 to TRBJ2-7, with 7 bases fitting TRBD2. The CDR3 runs to 14 residues. Losses at the gene ends were 3 bases for V and 0 bases for J; bases not matched to a gene: 5. Germline-derived CDR1 and CDR2 are GTSNPN and SVGIG (reference sequence). The CDR3 is CAWSAGTISYEQYF. CDR3 DNA: TGTGCCTGGAGCGCCGGGACTATCTCCTACGAGCAGTACTTC.

The chain has TRBV27 and TRBJ2-1; tentatively, D is TRBD2 (6 bases). Trimming stripped 6 bases from V and 0 bases from J, with 27 bases between. The CDR3 has 20 residues. The germline gives CDR1 MNHEY, CDR2 SMNVEV (reference sequence). As DNA, the CDR3 is TGTGCCAGCAGCCCAACCAGGAGGGGTAGCGCGACTAGCTCCTACAATGAGCAGTTCTTC. It is translated as CASSPTRRGSATSSYNEQFF.

The chain couples TRBV25-1 to TRBJ1-5, with D perhaps TRBD1 (6 bases). V gave up 1 base and J gave up 5 bases, with 12 bases separating them. The length of the CDR3 is 15 residues. The germline CDR1 and CDR2 sequences are MGHDK and SYGVNS. For the CDR3, the DNA is TGTGCCAGCAGTGAATCGGGGGGGCGAGATCAGCCCCAGCATTTT. Residues: CASSESGGRDQPQHF.

A few counts support this clone. The rearrangement uses TRBV28 and TRBJ2-2; D may be TRBD1 (6 bases). Germline CDR1 is MDHEN and CDR2 is SYDVKM. Between the trimmed V and J ends, which lost 1 base and 6 bases, there was a span of 12 bases. The CDR3 runs to 15 residues. The CDR3 region has the DNA TGTGCCAGCAGTTTATCCGGGACAATATCCGGGGAGCTGTTTTTT. Protein: CASSLSGTISGELFF. The variable domain in full, completed from reference TRBV28 and TRBJ2-2, reads DVKVTQSSRYLVKRTGEKVFLECVQDMDHENMFWYRQDPGLGLRLIYFSYDVKMKEKGDIPEGYSVSREKKERFSLILESASTNQTSMYLCASSLSGTISGELFFGEGSRLTVL.

CDR3 in DNA: TGTGCCAGCACCCGACTGGCACTCGGCGGGGAGCTGTTTTTT. Its translation: CASTRLALGGELFF. V is TRBV6-1 and J is TRBJ2-2; D unclear. The length of the CDR3 is 14 residues. Trimming removed 7 bases from V and 7 bases from J, with 16 bases in between. Germline V gene data show CDR1 as MNHNS and CDR2 as SASEGT.

This clone was detected only a few times. The chain couples TRBV28 to TRBJ1-5, with D perhaps TRBD1 (6 bases). The CDR3 length is 14 residues. Trimming took 6 bases from V and 2 from J, leaving 11 bases between them. Germline V gene sequence: CDR1 MDHEN, CDR2 SYDVKM. CDR3 nucleotides: TGTGCCAGCAGGGGACCAGGGGGCAATCAGCCCCAGCATTTT. This gives the protein CASRGPGGNQPQHF.

The V gene is TRBV15, the J gene TRBJ2-1; D unresolved. The germline V gene has CDR1 LNHNV and CDR2 YYDKDF (reference sequence). The CDR3 totals 15 residues. V dropped 0 bases and J dropped 0 bases, with 6 bases sitting between them. The DNA for the CDR3 is TGTGCCACCAGCAGAGATCCCGGCTCCTACAATGAGCAGTTCTTC. Translation gives CATSRDPGSYNEQFF.

Note on this clone: The junction and the germline gene differ at one end; a read error may be behind it. V is TRBV5-4 and J is TRBJ2-2, with D possibly TRBD2 on 5 matching bases. Germline lookup yields CDR1 SGHNT and CDR2 YYREEE (reference sequence). CDR3 length: 14 residues. The CDR3 spells CATQDGSTGELWIF. CDR3 DNA: TGTGCCACCCAGGACGGTTCGACCGGGGAGCTGTGGATTTTT.

The chain combines TRBV30 with TRBJ1-5; the D is unclear. Germline V gives CDR1 GTSNPN, CDR2 SVGIG (reference sequence). This CDR3 is built from 13 residues. The V and J ends lost 1 base and 9 bases respectively, with 13 bases between them. The chain's CDR3 is CAWSGMGEGPQHF. Here the CDR3 DNA reads TGTGCCTGGAGTGGGATGGGCGAGGGGCCCCAGCATTTT.

The V and J genes are TRBV5-1 and TRBJ2-7; 8 bases are shared with TRBD1. The CDR3 is made up of 14 amino acids. The ends lost 4 bases at V and 2 bases at J; junction bases unmatched: 5. Per the germline V gene, CDR1 is SGHRS and CDR2 is YFSETQ. The CDR3 reads CASSQTGVTYEQYF. The CDR3 region has the DNA TGCGCCAGCAGCCAGACAGGGGTGACCTACGAGCAGTACTTC.

The chain has TRBV2 and TRBJ2-5; D possibly corresponds to TRBD2 (5 bases). CDR1 and CDR2 from the germline V gene are SNHLY and FYNNEI. Trimming took off 7 bases at V and 2 bases at J, with 17 bases between the two ends. The CDR3 has 15 residues. The CDR3 here is CASKQAGGKQETQYF. Written as DNA, the CDR3 is TGTGCCAGCAAGCAAGCCGGAGGCAAACAAGAGACCCAGTACTTC.

This clone was found a few times. The J gene is TRBJ2-7, the V gene TRBV28, with TRBD1 matching 10 bases. The CDR3 has 15 residues. The germline CDR1 and CDR2 sequences are MDHEN and SYDVKM. Germline trimming cut 2 bases from V and 2 bases from J; bases unmatched to any gene: 3. Written as DNA, the CDR3 is TGTGCCAGCAGTTTAAGGGACAGGGGTACCTACGAGCAGTACTTC. It codes for CASSLRDRGTYEQYF. Filled out from reference TRBV28 and TRBJ2-7, the complete variable domain reads DVKVTQSSRYLVKRTGEKVFLECVQDMDHENMFWYRQDPGLGLRLIYFSYDVKMKEKGDIPEGYSVSREKKERFSLILESASTNQTSMYLCASSLRDRGTYEQYFGPGTRLTVT.

The chain links TRBV29-1 to TRBJ2-7; 7 nucleotides agree with TRBD1. The CDR3 consists of 12 residues. Germline V gene data show CDR1 as SQVTM and CDR2 as ANQGSEA. The junction had 3 bases not matched to a gene; V was cut back by 4 bases and J by 3 bases. The CDR3 spells CSVVGQNYEQYF. DNA for the CDR3: TGCAGCGTTGTGGGACAGAACTACGAGCAGTACTTC.

The CDR3 nucleotides read TGTGCCTGGGTAGGGGCCAACGTCCTGACTTTC. This sequence encodes CAWVGANVLTF. This rearrangement joins TRBV30 to TRBJ2-6; D remains ambiguous. Looked up from germline, CDR1 is GTSNPN and CDR2 is SVGIG (reference sequence). The germline V and J ends were trimmed by 5 bases and 4 bases, with 3 bases remaining between them. The CDR3 length is 11 residues.

The V gene is TRBV23-1, the J gene TRBJ2-5; 11 bases are shared with TRBD2. TRBV23-1 is marked as an open reading frame, function uncertain. This CDR3 region has 15 residues. Unmatched junction bases numbered 5, after V lost 4 bases and J lost 4 bases. As DNA, the CDR3 is TGCGCCAGCAGTCCGACCGGGACTAGCGGAGAGACCCAGTACTTC. It codes for CASSPTGTSGETQYF.

V gene TRBV14 combines with J gene TRBJ2-1, with D possibly being TRBD2 (5 bases). The germline gives CDR1 SGHDN, CDR2 FVKESK. CDR3 length: 13 amino acids. Between the trimmed V and J ends, which lost 3 bases and 9 bases, there was a span of 12 bases. CDR3 in DNA: TGTGCCAGCAGCCAGGGTCGGGGAACTGAGCAGTTCTTC. This gives the protein CASSQGRGTEQFF.

The rearrangement links TRBV9 to TRBJ1-4; possible D gene TRBD1, 6 bases. The CDR3 consists of 15 residues. Germline V CDR1 and CDR2: SGDLS, YYNGEE. Trimming removed 3 bases at V and 7 bases at J, with 16 bases between. The CDR3 here is CASSDGQGGSEKLFF. CDR3 DNA: TGTGCCAGCAGCGACGGTCAAGGGGGTAGTGAAAAACTGTTTTTT.

This clone appeared once. The CDR3, as DNA: TGTGCCTGGAGTGGCGAACTTGAAGCTTTCTTT. This translates into CAWSGELEAFF. V gene TRBV30 combines with J gene TRBJ1-1; no clear D. V was cut by 1 base and J by 7 bases, with 7 bases left in between. Germline lookup yields CDR1 GTSNPN and CDR2 SVGIG (reference sequence). This CDR3 spans 11 amino acids. Combining the CDR3 with reference TRBV30 and TRBJ1-1 gives the whole variable domain SQTIHQWPATLVQPVGSPLSLECTVEGTSNPNLYWYRQAAGRGLQLLFYSVGIGQISSEVPQNLSASRPQDRQFILSSKKLLLSDSGFYLCAWSGELEAFFGQGTRLTVV.

This chain links TRBV25-1 with TRBJ2-6; D uncertain. CDR3 length: 13 amino acids. With 4 bases removed from V and 4 bases from J, the gap between germline ends came to 5 bases. CDR1 is MGHDK and CDR2 is SYGVNS in the germline V gene. CDR3 in amino acids: CASSAAGANVLTF. In DNA, the CDR3 is TGTGCCAGCAGTGCGGCCGGGGCCAACGTCCTGACTTTC.

This chain uses TRBV29-1 with TRBJ1-2; D remains ambiguous. Germline loops: CDR1 SQVTM, CDR2 ANQGSEA. Deletions cut 6 bases from V and 3 bases from J, with 20 bases between. The CDR3 has 15 amino acids. For the CDR3, the DNA is TGCAGCGTCGCTTTTCGGGGTCCGTCGGACTATGGCTACACCTTC. Its translation: CSVAFRGPSDYGYTF.

The rearrangement links TRBV25-1 to TRBJ1-5; the D gene is possibly TRBD1 (6 bases). Germline V gives CDR1 MGHDK, CDR2 SYGVNS. The CDR3 sequence is 13 residues long. V was trimmed by 8 bases and J by 1 base, leaving 9 bases between them. CDR3 loop: CASRGHSNQPQHF. CDR3 DNA: TGTGCCAGCCGGGGACACAGCAATCAGCCCCAGCATTTT.

The chain joins TRBV5-1 to TRBJ2-1, with TRBD2 identical over 9 bases. The germline V gene encodes CDR1 SGHRS and CDR2 YFSETQ. This CDR3 contains 16 residues. V trimming: 4 bases; J trimming: 5 bases; junction bases outside the gene matches: 10. The CDR3 reads CASSRTSGRRNNEQFF. CDR3 DNA sequence: TGCGCCAGCAGCAGGACGAGCGGGAGGCGAAACAATGAGCAGTTCTTC.